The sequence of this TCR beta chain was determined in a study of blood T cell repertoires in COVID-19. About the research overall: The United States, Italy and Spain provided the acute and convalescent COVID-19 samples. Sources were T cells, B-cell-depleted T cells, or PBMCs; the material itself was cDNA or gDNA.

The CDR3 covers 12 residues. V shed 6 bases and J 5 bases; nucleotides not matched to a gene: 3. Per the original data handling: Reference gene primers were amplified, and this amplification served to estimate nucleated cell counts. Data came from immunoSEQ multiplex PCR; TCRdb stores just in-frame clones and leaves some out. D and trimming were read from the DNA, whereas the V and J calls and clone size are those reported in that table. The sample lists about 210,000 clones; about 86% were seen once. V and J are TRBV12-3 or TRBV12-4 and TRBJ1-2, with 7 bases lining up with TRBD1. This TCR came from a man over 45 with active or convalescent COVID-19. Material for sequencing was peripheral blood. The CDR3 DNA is TGTGCCAGCAGGGACAGGATATATGGCTACACCTTC. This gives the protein CASRDRIYGYTF.